This T cell receptor (beta chain) derives from a study of cytomegalovirus exposure and HLA in healthy donors. Findings and caveats of the study: The authors listed around 150 TCR beta chains as cytomegalovirus-associated.

Only in-frame clones appear in the TCRdb table, and some are missing; sequencing was by immunoSEQ multiplex PCR. This table has some 150,000 clones, 87% appearing once. The CDR3 spans 20 residues. CDR1 is LNHDA, CDR2 SQIVND, per germline (reference sequence). Trimming took off 4 bases at V and 6 bases at J, with 33 bases between the two ends. The donors were members of the roughly 120-subject validation cohort (separate from the approximately 650-subject first cohort). This clone showed up just once. Its matching antigen is unknown. The sequence derives from a man between 18 and 35 years old in good health and CMV-seropositive. The chain employs TRBV19 and TRBJ1-2; D possibly corresponds to TRBD1 (6 bases). The sample comprised PBMCs. The CDR3 coding sequence is TGTGCCAGTAGTAAACATGGAAACTCCGGGACACGGGGCCAAAAAAATGGCTACACCTTC. It is translated as CASSKHGNSGTRGQKNGYTF.